The 14 T cell receptor beta chains reported below all come from one sample, sequenced in a study of T-cell memory formation after mild COVID-19. TCRdb ran MiXCR on the 5' RACE reads and lists one entry per CDR3 protein. The sample records about 400,000 distinct CDR3 sequences, less than 25% being singletons. Sequenced input: PBMCs or a T cell subset sorted from them (not recorded which). Receptor source: an adult woman who had mild COVID-19 (a few samples of this study predate the infection). Cell type and time point are not known.

This chain connects TRBV29-1 to TRBJ1-2; D perhaps matches TRBD1 (5 bases). CDR1 and CDR2 from the germline V gene are SQVTM and ANQGSEA. Trimming took off 1 base at V and 5 bases at J, with 11 bases between the two ends. This CDR3 has 13 amino acids. The CDR3, as DNA: TGCAGCGTTGAAGCAGGGCAGGATTATGGCTACACCTTC. Translation gives CSVEAGQDYGYTF.

CDR3 nucleotide sequence: TGTGCCAGCCAAGATTCTTACTCCTACAATGAGCAGTTCTTC. Its translation: CASQDSYSYNEQFF. V is TRBV7-9 and J is TRBJ2-1; D uncertain. The CDR3 spans 14 residues. V lost 8 bases and J lost 0, with 11 bases in between. Germline V gene sequence: CDR1 SEHNR, CDR2 FQNEAQ (reference sequence). Together with reference TRBV7-9 and TRBJ2-1, the CDR3 gives the full variable domain: DTGVSQNPRHKITKRGQNVTFRCDPISEHNRLYWYRQTLGQGPEFLTYFQNEAQLEKSRLLSDRFSAERPKGSFSTLEIQRTEQGDSAMYLCASQDSYSYNEQFFGPGTRLTVL.

This clonotype was seen only a few times. This chain links TRBV4-1 with TRBJ2-7, with 7 bases that match TRBD2. Germline loops: CDR1 MGHRA, CDR2 YSYEKL. This CDR3 has 16 residues. V gave up 1 base and J gave up 3 bases; unmatched junction bases: 9. The CDR3 coding sequence is TGCGCCAGCAGCCAAGGGCGACTAGCCGGCGACTACGAGCAGTACTTC. The encoded protein is CASSQGRLAGDYEQYF.

The rearrangement joins TRBV5-1 to TRBJ1-5; TRBD1 matches at 7 bases. Germline CDR1 is SGHRS and CDR2 is YFSETQ. V was clipped by 0 bases and J by 0 bases; unmatched bases: 3. There are 16 residues in the CDR3. CDR3 DNA sequence: TGCGCCAGCAGCTTGGGATCAGGGGGTAGCAATCAGCCCCAGCATTTT. Its protein is CASSLGSGGSNQPQHF. Supplemented by reference TRBV5-1 and TRBJ1-5, the full variable domain reads KAGVTQTPRYLIKTRGQQVTLSCSPISGHRSVSWYQQTPGQGLQFLFEYFSETQRNKGNFPGRFSGRQFSNSRSEMNVSTLELGDSALYLCASSLGSGGSNQPQHFGDGTRLSIL.

This clonotype has a handful of counts. V gene TRBV5-1 combines with J gene TRBJ2-3; D is unresolved. Germline V gives CDR1 SGHRS, CDR2 YFSETQ. Trimming removed 6 bases from V and 0 bases from J, with 17 bases in between. The CDR3 loop spans 16 amino acids. CDR3 residues: CASILWPASSTDTQYF. Written as DNA, the CDR3 is TGCGCCAGCATCTTATGGCCCGCCTCTAGCACAGATACGCAGTATTTT.

This clonotype occurred a few times. This chain uses TRBV6-6 with TRBJ2-1; 9 bases are shared with TRBD2. Germline V gives CDR1 MNHNY, CDR2 SVGAGI (reference sequence). Germline trimming cut 4 bases from V and 6 bases from J; bases unmatched to any gene: 4. This CDR3 comprises 14 residues. Written as DNA, the CDR3 is TGTGCCAGCAGTTCGCCTAGCGGGACCAATGAGCAGTTCTTC. Protein: CASSSPSGTNEQFF.

In its sample, this clonotype was seen many times. V is TRBV7-2 and J is TRBJ1-1; TRBD1 might be the D (5 bases). Germline loops: CDR1 SGHTA, CDR2 FQGNSA. The CDR3 has 14 residues. V was pared by 1 base and J by 4 bases, with 10 bases between. The CDR3 nucleotides are TGTGCCAGCAGCTTAGTTCAGGGTGGCACTGAAGCTTTCTTT. This encodes CASSLVQGGTEAFF.

This chain connects TRBV19 to TRBJ1-1, with TRBD1 matching 8 bases. The length of the CDR3 is 14 residues. CDR1 LNHDA and CDR2 SQIVND come from the germline V gene (reference sequence). Trimming at V came to 5 bases and at J to 1 base, leaving 3 bases not matched to a gene. CDR3 bases: TGTGCCAGTAGTGGGGACAGGAGGAACACTGAAGCTTTCTTT. This gives the protein CASSGDRRNTEAFF. Full variable domain (missing parts from reference TRBV19 and TRBJ1-1): DGGITQSPKYLFRKEGQNVTLSCEQNLNHDAMYWYRQDPGQGLRLIYYSQIVNDFQKGDIAEGYSVSREKKESFPLTVTSAQKNPTAFYLCASSGDRRNTEAFFGQGTRLTVV.

The chain combines TRBV20-1 with TRBJ1-2; D ambiguous. CDR3 length: 11 amino acids. The germline CDR1 and CDR2 sequences are DFQATT and SNEGSKA (reference sequence). Trimming took off 2 bases at V and 3 bases at J, with 4 bases between the two ends. CDR3 bases: TGCAGTGCTAGACGAGACTATGGCTACACCTTC. This gives the protein CSARRDYGYTF.

In this sample, this clonotype turned up a few times. This chain connects TRBV6-6 to TRBJ2-5; perhaps D is TRBD1 or TRBD2 (7 bases each). In germline, CDR1 is MNHNY, CDR2 SVGAGI (reference sequence). Trimming pared 7 bases from V and 9 bases from J, leaving 15 bases between. This CDR3 region has 12 residues. Written as DNA, the CDR3 is TGTGCCAGCATGTGGGAGGGGGCGGCCCAGTACTTC. Translated, it gives CASMWEGAAQYF.

This CDR3 is CASSEFAGGRYNEQFF. The CDR3 DNA follows: TGTGCCAGCAGTGAATTTGCGGGGGGTCGGTACAATGAGCAGTTCTTC. V usage is TRBV6-4 and J usage is TRBJ2-1; 8 nucleotides align to TRBD2. In germline, CDR1 is MRHNA, CDR2 SNTAGT. J lost 4 bases, V lost 3 bases, and 8 bases had no gene match. The CDR3 is made up of 16 amino acids.

The chain combines TRBV20-1 with TRBJ2-1; D is undetermined. CDR1 is DFQATT, CDR2 SNEGSKA, per germline (reference sequence). The CDR3 consists of 14 residues. Deletions cut 8 bases from V and 0 bases from J, with 14 bases between. The CDR3 region has the DNA TGCAGTCCCCGCGGCCGAAGCTCCTACAATGAGCAGTTCTTC. This encodes CSPRGRSSYNEQFF.

This chain uses TRBV5-5 with TRBJ2-2; TRBD2 is a possible D gene (5 bases). This CDR3 region has 15 residues. Germline CDR1 reads SGHKS; CDR2 reads YYEKEE (reference sequence). V was trimmed by 2 bases and J by 7 bases, leaving 15 bases between them. The CDR3 DNA sequence: TGTGCCAGCAGCTTTCTAGAGGGTTTGCGCGGGGAGCTGTTTTTT. Its translation: CASSFLEGLRGELFF.

This clonotype has just a few counts. This rearrangement joins TRBV2 to TRBJ1-3, with D unclear. The germline V gene has CDR1 SNHLY and CDR2 FYNNEI. The CDR3 is 14 amino acids. V was shortened by 10 bases and J by 0 bases, with 13 bases between the two germline ends. The CDR3 nucleotides read TGTGCCACGCGTTTGGGTGACTCTGGAAACACCATATATTTT. It is translated as CATRLGDSGNTIYF.